Below, one T cell receptor (beta chain) is given with its context. Per germline, CDR1 SGHRS and CDR2 YFSETQ. Trimming stripped 6 bases from V and 0 bases from J, with 9 bases between. The CDR3 runs 14 residues. These data come from a study of early T cells in non-severe SARS-CoV-2 infection. One entry per CDR3 protein, called by TCRdb with MiXCR from the 5' RACE reads. This sample carries 80,000 or so distinct CDR3 sequences, over 5% of them seen once, and the ten largest clones take less than 9.5%. This chain links TRBV5-1 with TRBJ2-2, with D perhaps assigned TRBD1 or TRBD2 (5 bases each). The sequencing sample was made of whole blood. The clonotype comes from an adult who was a healthcare worker with PCR-confirmed SARS-CoV-2 infection or an uninfected control (not recorded which). CDR3 DNA: TGCGCCAGCACCGGGACGGCGAACACCGGGGAGCTGTTTTTT. This gives the protein CASTGTANTGELFF.